These 15 T cell receptor beta chains were all obtained from the same sample, sequenced in a study of OX40 agonist ivuxolimab in advanced cancers. This table comes from immunoSEQ multiplex PCR, and its TCRdb copy is limited to in-frame clones, with some not included. The table shows 100,000 to 120,000 clones, with around 90% occurring only once. Here the sequenced sample was CD4+ or CD8+ T cells sorted from blood, taken in a trial of the OX40 agonist ivuxolimab. The receptors here all came from an adult with an advanced solid tumor such as melanoma, head and neck, liver or kidney cancer.

The J gene is TRBJ2-7, the V gene TRBV9; tentative D call: TRBD2 (8 bases). Germline V lookup: CDR1 SGDLS, CDR2 YYNGEE. V was clipped by 4 bases and J by 3 bases, with 20 bases between them. CDR3 size: 16 residues. In nucleotides, the CDR3 is TGTGCCAGCAGCCCCGTCCCGGGAGGGGGCTTCTACGAGCAGTACTTC. This encodes CASSPVPGGGFYEQYF.

The V and J genes are TRBV7-2 and TRBJ2-6, with TRBD1 matching over 11 bases. From germline, CDR1 is SGHTA and CDR2 FQGNSA. The CDR3 is 17 amino acids. The ends lost 4 bases at V and 0 bases at J; junction bases unmatched: 2. The CDR3 bases are TGTGCCAGCAGCTGGACAGGGGGCAACTCTGGGGCCAACGTCCTGACTTTC. Amino acids: CASSWTGGNSGANVLTF. The full variable domain, with the rest looked up from reference TRBV7-2 and TRBJ2-6, is GAGVSQSPSNKVTEKGKDVELRCDPISGHTALYWYRQSLGQGLEFLIYFQGNSAPDKSGLPSDRFSAERTGGSVSTLTIQRTQQEDSAVYLCASSWTGGNSGANVLTFGAGSRLTVL.

V gene TRBV28 combines with J gene TRBJ1-2; 9 positions match TRBD1. CDR1 is MDHEN and CDR2 is SYDVKM in the germline V gene. Unmatched junction bases numbered 7, after V lost 5 bases and J lost 3 bases. The CDR3 length is 15 residues. The CDR3 bases are TGTGCCAGCAGTGAAGTACAGGGGGCGGACTATGGCTACACCTTC. Protein: CASSEVQGADYGYTF.

The V and J genes are TRBV7-9 and TRBJ2-7; TRBD1 might be the D (6 bases). V was pared by 7 bases and J by 5 bases, with 21 bases between. There are 15 residues in the CDR3. Germline assignment: CDR1 SEHNR and CDR2 FQNEAQ (reference sequence). As DNA, the CDR3 is TGTGCCAGCACCAAAGCGAGGGCAGGGGCCCACGAGCAGTACTTC. This gives the protein CASTKARAGAHEQYF.

This clone was counted a few times. V and J are TRBV6-5 and TRBJ2-2, with D possibly matching TRBD1 (6 bases). The CDR3 loop spans 15 amino acids. V was shortened by 1 base and J by 2 bases, with 8 bases between the two germline ends. Per the germline V gene, CDR1 is MNHEY and CDR2 is SVGAGI. The CDR3 coding sequence is TGTGCCAGCAGTTACTGGACAGAAAACACCGGGGAGCTGTTTTTT. Its protein product is CASSYWTENTGELFF.

This chain joins TRBV7-9 and TRBJ1-1; 11 bases align to TRBD1. After removal of 5 bases from V and 4 bases from J, the junction contained 12 bases not matched to a gene. Germline CDR1 and CDR2: SEHNR and FQNEAQ (reference sequence). The CDR3 spans 17 residues. CDR3 DNA sequence: TGTGCCAGCAGCCGGACAGGGGGCCGCTTATGGGGCACTGAAGCTTTCTTT. Translating it yields CASSRTGGRLWGTEAFF.

This clone has a single count. The chain employs TRBV7-2 and TRBJ1-2, with 10 bases fitting TRBD1. Germline assignment: CDR1 SGHTA and CDR2 FQGNSA. The CDR3 spans 15 residues. J was trimmed by 6 bases and V by 5 bases; bases with no gene match: 9. The CDR3 DNA reads as TGTGCCAGCAGCATCACGGGACAGGGGCGGAATGGCTACACCTTC. This codes for CASSITGQGRNGYTF.

The genes are TRBV19 and TRBJ2-4, with 8 bases fitting TRBD1. Germline V gene sequence: CDR1 LNHDA, CDR2 SQIVND (reference sequence). J was trimmed by 5 bases and V by 5 bases; bases with no gene match: 5. The CDR3 is 14 amino acids. CDR3 DNA sequence: TGTGCCAGTAGTCGGACAGGGTCGGAAAACATTCAGTACTTC. Protein product: CASSRTGSENIQYF.

This clone has just one count. The chain has TRBV6-1 and TRBJ2-6, with TRBD1 as a possible D gene (5 bases). The CDR3 is 14 amino acids. Trimming removed 6 bases from V and 4 bases from J, with 10 bases in between. Germline loops: CDR1 MNHNS, CDR2 SASEGT. CDR3 amino acids: CASSPQGGANVLTF. The CDR3 DNA sequence: TGTGCCAGCAGCCCCCAGGGCGGGGCCAACGTCCTGACTTTC.

This chain connects TRBV7-9 to TRBJ2-3, with TRBD2 matching over 10 bases. CDR1 is SEHNR, CDR2 FQNEAQ, per germline (reference sequence). The V and J ends lost 4 bases and 4 bases, in that order; junction bases with no gene match: 5. CDR3 length equals 15 residues. The CDR3 DNA reads TGTGCCAGCAGCTCCTTAGCGGGAGGTCCAGATACGCAGTATTTT. This sequence encodes CASSSLAGGPDTQYF.

The chain joins TRBV19 to TRBJ1-6; tentative D call: TRBD1 (6 bases). V lost 4 bases and J lost 8, with 15 bases in between. Germline assignment: CDR1 LNHDA and CDR2 SQIVND (reference sequence). This CDR3 has 15 residues. The chain's CDR3 is CASSTVRGRHSPLHF. The CDR3 region has the DNA TGTGCCAGTAGTACCGTCAGGGGACGTCATTCACCCCTCCACTTT.

J is TRBJ2-7 and V is TRBV27; 11 bases map to TRBD2. CDR3 length equals 22 residues. Germline V CDR1 and CDR2: MNHEY, SMNVEV (reference sequence). The V segment lost 0 bases and the J segment 7 bases; nucleotides outside the gene matches: 26. The DNA for the CDR3 is TGTGCCAGCAGTTTATCGAGGTCGGAGGTAGGGGGCTCGCTACCTAGCGGGAGGGAGCAGTACTTC. Protein: CASSLSRSEVGGSLPSGREQYF.

This sequence joins TRBV6-5 and TRBJ2-7, with 11 nucleotides matching TRBD1. The CDR3 contains 16 residues. Germline lookup yields CDR1 MNHEY and CDR2 SVGAGI. J gave up 3 bases and V 0 bases, and 4 bases lay outside the gene matches. The CDR3, as DNA: TGTGCCAGCAGTTACTCGCGGACAGGGGGCTACTACGAGCAGTACTTC. Translated, it gives CASSYSRTGGYYEQYF.

The chain has TRBV6-1 and TRBJ1-5; TRBD1 matches 7 bases. CDR3 length: 15 residues. CDR1 MNHNS and CDR2 SASEGT come from the germline V gene. V shed 9 bases, J shed 0 bases, and the junction held 8 bases outside the gene matches. The CDR3 sequence is CASATGVNSNQPQHF. The CDR3 nucleotides read TGTGCCAGTGCCACAGGGGTCAATAGCAATCAGCCCCAGCATTTT.

The chain couples TRBV19 to TRBJ2-2; maybe TRBD2 (5 bases). CDR3 size: 16 residues. The germline V gene encodes CDR1 LNHDA and CDR2 SQIVND (reference sequence). V lost 3 bases to trimming and J lost 0 bases, with 11 bases between them. This CDR3 is CASSIERSPNTGELFF. As DNA, the CDR3 is TGTGCCAGTAGTATCGAGCGGAGTCCGAACACCGGGGAGCTGTTTTTT.